The clone carrying this T cell receptor (beta chain) has only a few counts. Its antigen is still unknown. This entry belongs to a study of spatial heterogeneity in lung cancer. Study-wide points: The number of expanded tumor alpha and beta chains correlated with mutation number.

Time point of the sample: sample taken at primary tumor resection. TCR cDNA molecules each carried a unique molecular identifier. Each CDR3 protein is one row after TCRdb ran MiXCR on the 5' RACE reads. The sample has approximately 12,000 distinct CDR3 sequences, 12% seen once; the top ten hold roughly 12%. The source of this sequence is a female donor with early-stage non-small cell lung cancer. The specimen was lung tumor tissue, collected at surgery.

The CDR3 sequence is CASSLSTRGNTIYF. The CDR3 coding sequence is TGTGCCAGCAGTTTGTCGACACGCGGAAACACCATATATTTT. This sequence joins TRBV28 and TRBJ1-3; D gene ambiguous. The ends were cut back, 3 bases at V and 4 bases at J, with 10 bases in the middle. Germline lookup yields CDR1 MDHEN and CDR2 SYDVKM. CDR3 size: 14 residues.